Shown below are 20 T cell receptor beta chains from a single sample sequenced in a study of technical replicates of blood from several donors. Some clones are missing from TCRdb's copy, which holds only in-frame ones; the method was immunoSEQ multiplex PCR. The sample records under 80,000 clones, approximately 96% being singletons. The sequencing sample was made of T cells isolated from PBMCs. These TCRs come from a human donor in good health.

In DNA, the CDR3 is TGCGCCAGCAGCTCAATAAACAACGGGACAGGGTGGCCCCTTAAGGGGAACACTGAAGCTTTCTTT. This translates into CASSSINNGTGWPLKGNTEAFF. The rearrangement joins TRBV5-1 to TRBJ1-1, with 9 nucleotides matching TRBD1. J gave up 1 base and V 3 bases, and 25 bases lay outside the gene matches. Germline loops: CDR1 SGHRS, CDR2 YFSETQ. The CDR3 length is 22 residues.

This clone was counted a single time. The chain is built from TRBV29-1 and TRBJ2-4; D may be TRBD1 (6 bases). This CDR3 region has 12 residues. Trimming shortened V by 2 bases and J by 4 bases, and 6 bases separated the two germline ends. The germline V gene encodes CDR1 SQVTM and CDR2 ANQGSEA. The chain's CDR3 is CSVEQGKNIQYF. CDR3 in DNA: TGCAGCGTTGAACAGGGGAAAAACATTCAGTACTTC.

The chain's CDR3 is CASSSSGPSTDTQYF. In nucleotides, the CDR3 is TGTGCCAGCAGTTCTAGCGGACCCAGCACAGATACGCAGTATTTT. The chain is built from TRBV6-5 and TRBJ2-3, with 7 bases that match TRBD2. In germline, CDR1 is MNHEY, CDR2 SVGAGI. The CDR3 runs to 15 residues. The ends lost 4 bases at V and 0 bases at J; junction bases unmatched: 4.

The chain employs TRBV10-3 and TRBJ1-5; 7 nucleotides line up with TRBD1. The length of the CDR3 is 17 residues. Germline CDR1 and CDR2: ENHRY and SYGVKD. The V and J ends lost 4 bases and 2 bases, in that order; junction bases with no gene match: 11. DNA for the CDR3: TGTGCCATCAGTGGGAGGCCTACAGGGGAGGGCAATCAGCCCCAGCATTTT. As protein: CAISGRPTGEGNQPQHF.

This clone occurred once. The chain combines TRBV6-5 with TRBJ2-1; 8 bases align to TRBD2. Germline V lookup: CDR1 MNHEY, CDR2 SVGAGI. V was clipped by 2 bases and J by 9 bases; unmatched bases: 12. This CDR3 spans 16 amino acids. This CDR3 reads CASSYGGSGTLSEQFF. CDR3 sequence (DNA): TGTGCCAGCAGTTACGGGGGTAGCGGGACCCTCAGTGAGCAGTTCTTC.

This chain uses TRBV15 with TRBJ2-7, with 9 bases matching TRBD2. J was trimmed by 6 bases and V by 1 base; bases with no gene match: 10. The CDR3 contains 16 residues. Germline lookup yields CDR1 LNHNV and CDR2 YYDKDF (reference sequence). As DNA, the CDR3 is TGTGCCACCAGCAGAGGGGAGCGGGAGGTCCAGCGCGAGCAGTACTTC. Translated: CATSRGEREVQREQYF.

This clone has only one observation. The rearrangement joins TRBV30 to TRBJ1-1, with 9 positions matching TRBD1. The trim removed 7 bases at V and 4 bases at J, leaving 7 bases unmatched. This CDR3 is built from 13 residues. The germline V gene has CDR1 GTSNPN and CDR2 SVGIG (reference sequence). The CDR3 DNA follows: TGTGCCTTACAGGGGGCAGTTGGCACTGAAGCTTTCTTT. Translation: CALQGAVGTEAFF.

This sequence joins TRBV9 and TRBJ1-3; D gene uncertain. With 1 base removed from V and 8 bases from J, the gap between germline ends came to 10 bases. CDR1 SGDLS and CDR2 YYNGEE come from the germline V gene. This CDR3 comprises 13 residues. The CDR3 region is CASSVSPADTIYF. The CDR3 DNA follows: TGTGCCAGCAGCGTATCCCCGGCGGACACCATATATTTT.

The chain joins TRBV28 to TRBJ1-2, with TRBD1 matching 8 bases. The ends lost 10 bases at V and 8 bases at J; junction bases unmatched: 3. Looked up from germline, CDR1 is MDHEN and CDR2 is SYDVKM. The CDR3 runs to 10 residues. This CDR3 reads CAIGTGGYTF. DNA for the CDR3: TGTGCCATCGGGACAGGCGGCTACACCTTC.

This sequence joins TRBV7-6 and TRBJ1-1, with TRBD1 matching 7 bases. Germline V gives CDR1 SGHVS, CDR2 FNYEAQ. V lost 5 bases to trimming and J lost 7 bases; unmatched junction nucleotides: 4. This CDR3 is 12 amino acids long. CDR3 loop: CASSAGDSEAFF. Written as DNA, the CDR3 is TGTGCCAGCAGCGCAGGGGACAGTGAAGCTTTCTTT.

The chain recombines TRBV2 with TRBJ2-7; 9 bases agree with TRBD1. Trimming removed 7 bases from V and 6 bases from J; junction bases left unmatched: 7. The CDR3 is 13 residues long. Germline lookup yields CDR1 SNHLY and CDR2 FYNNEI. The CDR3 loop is CASTRDRDGEQYF. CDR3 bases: TGTGCCAGCACCCGGGACAGGGATGGCGAGCAGTACTTC. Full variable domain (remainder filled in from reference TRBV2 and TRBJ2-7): EPEVTQTPSHQVTQMGQEVILRCVPISNHLYFYWYRQILGQKVEFLVSFYNNEISEKSEIFDDQFSVERPDGSNFTLKIRSTKLEDSAMYFCASTRDRDGEQYFGPGTRLTVT.

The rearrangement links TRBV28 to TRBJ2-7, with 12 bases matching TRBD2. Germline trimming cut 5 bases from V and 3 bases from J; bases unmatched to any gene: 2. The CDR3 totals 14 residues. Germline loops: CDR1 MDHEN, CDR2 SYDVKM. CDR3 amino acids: CASSKTSGSYEQYF. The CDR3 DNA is TGTGCCAGCAGTAAGACTAGCGGGAGCTACGAGCAGTACTTC. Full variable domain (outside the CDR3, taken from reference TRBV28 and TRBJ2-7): DVKVTQSSRYLVKRTGEKVFLECVQDMDHENMFWYRQDPGLGLRLIYFSYDVKMKEKGDIPEGYSVSREKKERFSLILESASTNQTSMYLCASSKTSGSYEQYFGPGTRLTVT.

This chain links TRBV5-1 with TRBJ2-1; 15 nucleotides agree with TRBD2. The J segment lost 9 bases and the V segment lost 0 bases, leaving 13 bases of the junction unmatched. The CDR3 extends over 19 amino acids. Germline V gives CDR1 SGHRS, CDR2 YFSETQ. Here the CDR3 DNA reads TGCGCCAGCAGCTTGGCCCGATGGACTAGCGGGGGGGCCTCGAGTGAGCAGTTCTTC. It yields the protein CASSLARWTSGGASSEQFF.

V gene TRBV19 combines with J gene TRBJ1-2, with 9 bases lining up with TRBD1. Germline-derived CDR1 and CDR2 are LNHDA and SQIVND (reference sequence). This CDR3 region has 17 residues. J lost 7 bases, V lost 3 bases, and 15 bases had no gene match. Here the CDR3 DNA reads TGTGCCAGTAGTATCCCGCGGGACAGGGCGTTCCCGAGTGGCTACACCTTC. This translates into CASSIPRDRAFPSGYTF.

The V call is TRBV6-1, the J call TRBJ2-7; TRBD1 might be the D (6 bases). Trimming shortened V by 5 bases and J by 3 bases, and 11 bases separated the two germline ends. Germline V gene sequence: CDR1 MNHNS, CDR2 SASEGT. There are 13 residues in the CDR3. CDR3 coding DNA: TGTGCCAGCAGTCAGACAGGAGGCTACGAGCAGTACTTC. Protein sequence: CASSQTGGYEQYF.

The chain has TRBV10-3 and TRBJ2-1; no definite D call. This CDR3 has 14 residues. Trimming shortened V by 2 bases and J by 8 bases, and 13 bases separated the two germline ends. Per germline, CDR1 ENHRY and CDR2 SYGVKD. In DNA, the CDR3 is TGTGCCATCAGTGAGGGGTTAGCTCGGGATGAGCAGTTCTTC. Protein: CAISEGLARDEQFF.

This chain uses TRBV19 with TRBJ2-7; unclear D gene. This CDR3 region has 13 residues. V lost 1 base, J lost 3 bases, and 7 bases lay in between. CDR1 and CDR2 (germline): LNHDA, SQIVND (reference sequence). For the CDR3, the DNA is TGTGCCAGTAGTATAGCCGAGAACTACGAGCAGTACTTC. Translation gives CASSIAENYEQYF.

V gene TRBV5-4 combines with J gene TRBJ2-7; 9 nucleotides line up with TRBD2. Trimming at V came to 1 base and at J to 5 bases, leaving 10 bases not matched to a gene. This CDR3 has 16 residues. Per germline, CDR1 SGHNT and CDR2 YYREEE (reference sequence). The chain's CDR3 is CASSLMSSGTLNEQYF. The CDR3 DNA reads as TGTGCCAGCAGCTTGATGTCTAGCGGGACCCTCAACGAGCAGTACTTC. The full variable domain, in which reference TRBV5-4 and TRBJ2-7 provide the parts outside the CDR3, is ETGVTQSPTHLIKTRGQQVTLRCSSQSGHNTVSWYQQALGQGPQFIFQYYREEENGRGNFPPRFSGLQFPNYSSELNVNALELDDSALYLCASSLMSSGTLNEQYFGPGTRLTVT.

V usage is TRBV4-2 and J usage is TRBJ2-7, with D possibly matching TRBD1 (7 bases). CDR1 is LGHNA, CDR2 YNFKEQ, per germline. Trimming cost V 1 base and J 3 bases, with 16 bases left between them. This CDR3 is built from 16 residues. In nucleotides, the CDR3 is TGTGCCAGCAGCCAAGCACAGGGGACTGATAACTACGAGCAGTACTTC. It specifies CASSQAQGTDNYEQYF.

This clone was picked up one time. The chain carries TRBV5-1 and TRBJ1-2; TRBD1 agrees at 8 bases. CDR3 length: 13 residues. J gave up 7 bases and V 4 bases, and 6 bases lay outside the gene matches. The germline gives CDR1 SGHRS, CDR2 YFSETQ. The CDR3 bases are TGCGCCAGCAGCCCGACAGGGGCTGGTGGCTACACCTTC. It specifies CASSPTGAGGYTF.